The T cell receptor (beta chain) described here comes from a study of OX40 agonist ivuxolimab in advanced cancers. Study at large: Every 2 weeks, patients got intravenous ivuxolimab at one of six dose levels (0.01-10 mg/kg). The dose-escalation group included hepatocellular carcinoma, melanoma, renal cell carcinoma and head and neck cancer. Patients achieving partial responses numbered three: one hepatocellular carcinoma case and two cutaneous melanoma cases.

Repertoires were generated with immunoSEQ multiplex PCR, while TCRdb's copy carries only in-frame clones and drops some. The sample shows 43,000 or so clones, roughly 88% of them seen only once. This CDR3 is built from 15 residues. The TCR comes from an adult with an advanced solid tumor such as melanoma, head and neck, liver or kidney cancer. The sample here was CD4+ or CD8+ T cells sorted from blood, taken in a trial of the OX40 agonist ivuxolimab. V gene TRBV21-1 combines with J gene TRBJ1-2; TRBD1 was called by the table and not checked on the DNA. TRBV21-1 is a listed pseudogene. CDR3 sequence reads: CASRNRQEKNYGYTF. The CDR3 bases are TGTGCCAGCAGAAATCGACAGGAAAAGAACTATGGCTACACCTTC.